The present entry profiles one T cell receptor (beta chain) with its context. What it binds is unknown. Researchers ran the assay at a deep level. Data came from immunoSEQ multiplex PCR; TCRdb stores just in-frame clones and leaves some out. Of around 940,000 clones listed, 76% are singletons. The CDR3 consists of 14 residues. Germline V gene data show CDR1 as GTSNPN and CDR2 as SVGIG (reference sequence). The ends lost 2 bases at V and 4 bases at J; junction bases unmatched: 4. This entry comes from a study of shared clonotypes between healthy human individuals. Points from the study as a whole: Larger estimated richness was generally seen in naive subsets than in memory subsets. The researchers took only blood, and tissue repertoires probably look different.

This receptor was identified in a man aged 18-30 years in good health. The chain uses TRBV30 and TRBJ2-2; TRBD1 matches at 7 bases. The sample was memory CD4+ T cells sorted from blood. Noted subset: CD45RA-negative fraction. The CDR3 DNA follows: TGTGCCTGGAGTCAAGGGGGCACCACCGGGGAGCTGTTTTTT. It encodes CAWSQGGTTGELFF.